Each of the 32 T cell receptor beta chains below was sequenced from the same sample in a study of cytomegalovirus exposure and HLA in healthy donors. Researchers ran the PCR with 60 Vbeta and 13 Jbeta primers. Repertoires were generated with immunoSEQ multiplex PCR, while TCRdb's copy carries only in-frame clones and drops some. This sample has 270,000 or so clones, with about nine tenths found just once. The specimen sequenced was PBMCs. Source of these receptors: a girl aged 2 to 9 in good health and CMV-seronegative.

The table lists this clone with a count of one. This chain links TRBV30 with TRBJ1-2; 9 bases align to TRBD1. The germline V gene encodes CDR1 GTSNPN and CDR2 SVGIG (reference sequence). This CDR3 region has 14 residues. V gave up 3 bases and J gave up 3 bases; unmatched junction bases: 5. The DNA for the CDR3 is TGTGCCTGGAGCACCGGGACAGGGTACTATGGCTACACCTTC. As protein: CAWSTGTGYYGYTF.

This clone was seen a handful of times. The chain recombines TRBV11-2 with TRBJ1-3, with 9 bases matching TRBD1. The J segment lost 7 bases and the V segment lost 4 bases, leaving 11 bases of the junction unmatched. The CDR3 contains 16 residues. Looked up from germline, CDR1 is SGHAT and CDR2 is FQNNGV. CDR3 coding DNA: TGTGCCAGCAGCTCGACAGGGGGGAGTCCTAGTAACACCATATATTTT. It encodes CASSSTGGSPSNTIYF.

The table lists this clone with a few counts. This chain links TRBV7-6 with TRBJ1-2; TRBD1 agrees at 8 bases. V gave up 4 bases and J gave up 8 bases; unmatched junction bases: 6. The V gene's germline CDR1 is SGHVS and CDR2 FNYEAQ. CDR3 size: 13 residues. CDR3 in amino acids: CASSSSQGEGYTF. CDR3 in DNA: TGTGCCAGCAGCTCCTCACAGGGGGAGGGCTACACCTTC. Filled out from reference TRBV7-6 and TRBJ1-2, the complete variable domain reads GAGVSQSPRYKVTKRGQDVALRCDPISGHVSLYWYRQALGQGPEFLTYFNYEAQQDKSGLPNDRFSAERPEGSISTLTIQRTEQRDSAMYRCASSSSQGEGYTFGSGTRLTVV.

V and J are TRBV6-6 and TRBJ1-4; D unresolved. V was pared by 2 bases and J by 8 bases, with 12 bases between. Germline V lookup: CDR1 MNHNY, CDR2 SVGAGI (reference sequence). The CDR3 is 14 residues long. CDR3 DNA: TGTGCCAGCAGTTACACCGGGATTAGCGAAAAACTGTTTTTT. This sequence encodes CASSYTGISEKLFF.

The rearrangement links TRBV6-6 to TRBJ2-3, with a weak D call TRBD2 (5 bases). The CDR3 spans 14 residues. Germline loops: CDR1 MNHNY, CDR2 SVGAGI (reference sequence). Between the trimmed V and J ends, which lost 0 bases and 3 bases, there was a span of 7 bases. The CDR3 here is CASSYSGSTDTQYF. The CDR3 coding sequence is TGTGCCAGCAGTTACTCAGGGAGTACAGATACGCAGTATTTT.

The chain recombines TRBV30 with TRBJ2-2; 7 bases match TRBD1. Germline lookup yields CDR1 GTSNPN and CDR2 SVGIG (reference sequence). With 6 bases clipped from V and 6 bases from J, the junction kept 4 bases outside the gene matches. The CDR3 is 12 amino acids. This CDR3 is CACDRAAGELFF. The CDR3 DNA reads TGTGCCTGTGACAGGGCGGCCGGGGAGCTGTTTTTT.

The rearrangement uses TRBV11-2 and TRBJ1-2; D not certain. The CDR3 runs 12 residues. CDR1 and CDR2 from the germline V gene are SGHAT and FQNNGV. V was pared by 3 bases and J by 1 base, with 3 bases between. The CDR3 sequence: CASSFNNYGYTF. CDR3 DNA sequence: TGTGCCAGCAGCTTCAATAACTATGGCTACACCTTC.

The chain uses TRBV11-3 and TRBJ2-2, with TRBD2 matching over 9 bases. This CDR3 comprises 17 residues. Germline V gives CDR1 SGHNT, CDR2 YENEEA. J was trimmed by 4 bases and V by 3 bases; bases with no gene match: 9. The CDR3 nucleotides read TGTGCCAGCAGCTTGTCCCCTAGCGGGATTCTCACCGGGGAGCTGTTTTTT. It specifies CASSLSPSGILTGELFF.

This clone was seen only once. This chain links TRBV7-2 with TRBJ2-1; tentatively, D is TRBD2 (6 bases). Trimming pared 5 bases from V and 0 bases from J, leaving 14 bases between. The CDR3 is 16 amino acids. CDR1 and CDR2 (germline): SGHTA, FQGNSA. In DNA, the CDR3 is TGTGCCAGCAGCCCGGGACGGGGGACCTCCTACAATGAGCAGTTCTTC. Encoded protein: CASSPGRGTSYNEQFF.

The rearrangement links TRBV2 to TRBJ1-5, with TRBD1 matching over 8 bases. CDR3 length equals 15 residues. Trimming at V came to 5 bases and at J to 4 bases, leaving 7 bases not matched to a gene. The V gene's germline CDR1 is SNHLY and CDR2 FYNNEI. CDR3 residues: CASSRGQGGNQPQHF. The CDR3 region has the DNA TGTGCCAGCAGTCGCGGACAGGGTGGTAATCAGCCCCAGCATTTT.

The chain links TRBV18 to TRBJ2-7; no definite D call. CDR1 is KGHSH and CDR2 is LQKENI in the germline V gene. The CDR3 is 16 amino acids. Trimming took 3 bases from V and 3 from J, leaving 18 bases between them. The chain's CDR3 is CASSPPIGQTVYEQYF. CDR3 nucleotide sequence: TGTGCCAGCTCACCCCCTATTGGGCAGACCGTCTACGAGCAGTACTTC.

This chain uses TRBV30 with TRBJ2-3, with 8 bases fitting TRBD1. Trimming cost V 1 base and J 6 bases; bases outside gene matches: 3. The CDR3 consists of 13 residues. Germline values: CDR1 GTSNPN, CDR2 SVGIG (reference sequence). CDR3 in DNA: TGTGCCTGGAGTGCAGGGGGCGCCGATACGCAGTATTTT. This encodes CAWSAGGADTQYF.

Written as DNA, the CDR3 is TGTGCCAGCAGCTTAGGCAGGGGTTGGACCGGGGAGCTGTTTTTT. Amino acids: CASSLGRGWTGELFF. The genes are TRBV7-8 and TRBJ2-2; a possible D gene is TRBD1 (6 bases). Germline CDR1 is SGHVS and CDR2 is FQNEAQ. V lost 1 base to trimming and J lost 5 bases, with 11 bases between them. The CDR3 sequence is 15 residues long. Based on the CDR3 plus reference TRBV7-8 and TRBJ2-2, the full variable domain is GAGVSQSPRYKVAKRGQDVALRCDPISGHVSLFWYQQALGQGPEFLTYFQNEAQLDKSGLPSDRFFAERPEGSVSTLKIQRTQQEDSAVYLCASSLGRGWTGELFFGEGSRLTVL.

The chain links TRBV5-4 to TRBJ2-5; D remains ambiguous. The CDR3 length is 13 residues. V lost 4 bases and J lost 3, with 10 bases in between. Germline loops: CDR1 SGHNT, CDR2 YYREEE (reference sequence). CDR3 in amino acids: CASSPGAEETQYF. CDR3 bases: TGTGCCAGCAGCCCCGGTGCGGAAGAGACCCAGTACTTC.

J is TRBJ1-2 and V is TRBV4-2; D is possibly TRBD1 (5 bases). V was clipped by 1 base and J by 4 bases, with 22 bases between them. Looked up from germline, CDR1 is LGHNA and CDR2 is YNFKEQ. The CDR3 covers 18 residues. CDR3 sequence reads: CASSQVDQGHLNVYGYTF. For the CDR3, the DNA is TGTGCCAGCAGCCAAGTTGACCAGGGCCACCTCAACGTCTATGGCTACACCTTC.

The chain joins TRBV2 to TRBJ1-1; the D gene is possibly TRBD1 (5 bases). Germline V gene sequence: CDR1 SNHLY, CDR2 FYNNEI. Trimming shortened V by 5 bases and J by 1 base, and 8 bases separated the two germline ends. The CDR3 covers 13 residues. In DNA form, the CDR3 reads TGTGCCAGCAGTACTACAGGGAACACTGAAGCTTTCTTT. It specifies CASSTTGNTEAFF.

The chain has TRBV27 and TRBJ1-1; 7 bases match TRBD1. The V and J ends lost 5 bases and 0 bases, in that order; junction bases with no gene match: 3. The germline V gene encodes CDR1 MNHEY and CDR2 SMNVEV (reference sequence). This CDR3 is built from 14 residues. CDR3 nucleotide sequence: TGTGCCAGCAGTCGGACAGGCATGAACACTGAAGCTTTCTTT. It yields the protein CASSRTGMNTEAFF.

This clone was counted a few times. The gene calls are TRBV11-2 and TRBJ2-7, with 9 bases lining up with TRBD1. This CDR3 comprises 17 residues. Germline loops: CDR1 SGHAT, CDR2 FQNNGV. V lost 4 bases to trimming and J lost 3 bases; unmatched junction nucleotides: 13. The CDR3 nucleotides read TGTGCCAGCAGCTCGACCCCGGACAGGGGAAGGTTCTACGAGCAGTACTTC. It translates to CASSSTPDRGRFYEQYF. The whole variable domain, filled in from reference TRBV11-2 and TRBJ2-7, reads EAGVAQSPRYKIIEKRQSVAFWCNPISGHATLYWYQQILGQGPKLLIQFQNNGVVDDSQLPKDRFSAERLKGVDSTLKIQPAKLEDSAVYLCASSSTPDRGRFYEQYFGPGTRLTVT.

The chain employs TRBV6-5 and TRBJ2-1; the D gene is possibly TRBD2 (6 bases). Germline V gene sequence: CDR1 MNHEY, CDR2 SVGAGI. The length of the CDR3 is 12 residues. V was pared by 6 bases and J by 7 bases, with 10 bases between. DNA of the CDR3: TGTGCCAGCAGACGGGACTTTAATGAGCAGTTCTTC. Residues: CASRRDFNEQFF.

The V call is TRBV30, the J call TRBJ2-3, with D hard to call. V was shortened by 2 bases and J by 1 base, with 7 bases between the two germline ends. In germline, CDR1 is GTSNPN, CDR2 SVGIG (reference sequence). This CDR3 has 13 amino acids. This CDR3 is CAWSSFGTDTQYF. The CDR3 DNA sequence: TGTGCCTGGAGTTCGTTCGGCACAGATACGCAGTATTTT.

The chain combines TRBV19 with TRBJ1-5; the D gene is possibly TRBD1 (5 bases). Trimming removed 3 bases from V and 4 bases from J, with 13 bases in between. The length of the CDR3 is 15 residues. In germline, CDR1 is LNHDA, CDR2 SQIVND (reference sequence). The CDR3 reads CASSIVRQGNQPQHF. In nucleotides, the CDR3 is TGTGCCAGTAGTATTGTGCGGCAGGGTAATCAGCCCCAGCATTTT.

The chain has TRBV19 and TRBJ1-3; TRBD1 aligns across 7 bases. CDR3 length: 15 amino acids. The germline gives CDR1 LNHDA, CDR2 SQIVND (reference sequence). Germline trimming cut 6 bases from V and 0 bases from J; bases unmatched to any gene: 5. The CDR3 DNA sequence: TGTGCCAGTAGATCCTCAGGGGGCTCTGGAAACACCATATATTTT. Its translation is CASRSSGGSGNTIYF. Filled out from reference TRBV19 and TRBJ1-3, the complete variable domain reads DGGITQSPKYLFRKEGQNVTLSCEQNLNHDAMYWYRQDPGQGLRLIYYSQIVNDFQKGDIAEGYSVSREKKESFPLTVTSAQKNPTAFYLCASRSSGGSGNTIYFGEGSWLTVV.

The rearrangement links TRBV25-1 to TRBJ1-4, with 9 nucleotides matching TRBD1. The germline V gene has CDR1 MGHDK and CDR2 SYGVNS. The CDR3 loop spans 11 amino acids. The ends lost 6 bases at V and 13 bases at J; junction bases unmatched: 3. DNA for the CDR3: TGTGCCAGCAGAGACAGGGGGACACTGTTTTTT. Translation gives CASRDRGTLFF.

This clone was found a few times. The chain joins TRBV18 to TRBJ2-5; D is undetermined. The V gene lost 0 bases and the J gene lost 5 bases, with 7 bases spanning the gap. CDR1 is KGHSH and CDR2 is LQKENI in the germline V gene. The CDR3 loop spans 13 amino acids. DNA of the CDR3: TGTGCCAGCTCACCACCGGGCTCGGAGACCCAGTACTTC. Amino acid sequence: CASSPPGSETQYF.

V is TRBV7-6 and J is TRBJ2-1; 9 nucleotides align to TRBD2. Trimming at V came to 2 bases and at J to 3 bases, leaving 2 bases not matched to a gene. This CDR3 is 15 amino acids long. Germline V gene data show CDR1 as SGHVS and CDR2 as FNYEAQ. This CDR3 is CASSLRTSVYNEQFF. In DNA form, the CDR3 reads TGTGCCAGCAGCTTAAGGACTAGCGTCTACAATGAGCAGTTCTTC.

This clone showed up just once. V gene TRBV10-3 combines with J gene TRBJ2-1, with D maybe TRBD2 (6 bases). In germline, CDR1 is ENHRY, CDR2 SYGVKD. Between the trimmed V and J ends, which lost 3 bases and 9 bases, there was a span of 21 bases. The CDR3 length is 16 residues. Here the CDR3 reads CAISEPIAAVGGEQFF. The CDR3 nucleotides read TGTGCCATCAGTGAACCTATAGCGGCGGTGGGAGGTGAGCAGTTCTTC.

For this clone: The sample has other DNA sequences that encode this CDR3 too. The chain is built from TRBV19 and TRBJ1-1; 9 bases align to TRBD1. Germline V gives CDR1 LNHDA, CDR2 SQIVND (reference sequence). The CDR3 loop spans 14 amino acids. Trimming took 5 bases from V and 2 from J; bases not matched to a gene: 3. This CDR3 reads CASSAGQGNTEAFF. For the CDR3, the DNA is TGTGCCAGTAGTGCGGGACAGGGAAACACTGAAGCTTTCTTT.

This chain links TRBV19 with TRBJ2-2; tentative D call: TRBD1 (7 bases). Germline values: CDR1 LNHDA, CDR2 SQIVND (reference sequence). V was clipped by 9 bases and J by 0 bases, with 14 bases between them. This CDR3 region has 15 residues. CDR3 residues: CASLPGGTNTGELFF. The CDR3 DNA reads as TGTGCCAGCCTTCCAGGGGGGACGAACACCGGGGAGCTGTTTTTT.

The J gene is TRBJ2-5, the V gene TRBV14; no clear D gene. V lost 1 base and J lost 4, with 4 bases in between. There are 12 residues in the CDR3. CDR1 is SGHDN and CDR2 is FVKESK in the germline V gene. In DNA, the CDR3 is TGTGCCAGCAGCCAAGCAGGAGAGACCCAGTACTTC. It yields the protein CASSQAGETQYF.

The chain joins TRBV23-1 to TRBJ1-6; D is undetermined. TRBV23-1 is classed as an ORF, of uncertain function. This CDR3 is built from 8 residues. Trimming removed 6 bases at V and 18 bases at J, with 6 bases between. The CDR3 sequence: CASSPNHF. In DNA, the CDR3 is TGCGCCAGCAGCCCCAACCACTTT.

This CDR3 is CASSRGGTGSSYNEQFF. The CDR3 nucleotides are TGTGCCAGCAGCCGCGGAGGCACAGGGAGCTCCTACAATGAGCAGTTCTTC. V is TRBV5-4 and J is TRBJ2-1; a weak D match, TRBD1 (6 bases). V lost 4 bases and J 0 bases, leaving 17 bases between the germline ends. The germline V gene encodes CDR1 SGHNT and CDR2 YYREEE (reference sequence). This CDR3 is 17 amino acids long.

The V gene is TRBV5-1, the J gene TRBJ2-3, with 10 nucleotides matching TRBD2. The CDR3 sequence is 17 residues long. With V trimmed by 0 bases and J by 1 base, 5 bases remained unmatched. CDR1 is SGHRS, CDR2 YFSETQ, per germline. The CDR3 nucleotides are TGCGCCAGCAGCTTGGCTTCTAGCGGGAGTGGCACAGATACGCAGTATTTT. Translating gives CASSLASSGSGTDTQYF.